Given below is one T cell receptor (beta chain) in context. The antigen remains undetermined. The data derive from a study of beta chain features in type 1 diabetes. Study-wide results and limits: All four CD4+ subsets of Type 1 diabetes patients contained TCRB CDR3s that were moderately but significantly shorter. Here, the possible influence of HLA type (on TCRB rearrangement) remained unresolved.

The CDR3 is made up of 13 amino acids. Trimming cost V 4 bases and J 0 bases, with 4 bases left between them. The germline V gene has CDR1 MNHEY and CDR2 SMNVEV (reference sequence). Expressed TCRB transcripts were sequenced after all isolated RNA was converted to cDNA. Assay: immunoSEQ multiplex PCR; the TCRdb copy retains only in-frame clones and omits some. Among about 260,000 clones listed, 20% to 25% were seen once. Using CD45RO/CCR7/CD25/CD127/CD95/CD27, CD4+ naive, central memory, regulatory and stem cell-like memory cells were sorted. Sorted populations all had greater than 98% purity. The chain combines TRBV27 with TRBJ1-3; no reliable D call. The sequence came from a woman aged 25-40 years with type 1 diabetes. Material: naive CD4+ T cells from blood. In DNA form, the CDR3 reads TGTGCCAGCAGTTCCAGCTCTGGAAACACCATATATTTT. It is translated as CASSSSSGNTIYF.